Included here is one T cell receptor (beta chain) sequence, with context. What it binds is not known. The data originate from a study of chemoradiotherapy in HPV16-positive cancers. Study-level points and caveats: HPV-responsive T-cell expansion during chemoradiotherapy was linked to improved recurrence-free survival in HPV16-positive patients.

Sequencing was performed with immunoSEQ multiplex PCR; in TCRdb, only in-frame clones are kept and a portion is missing. This table holds 3,000 to 4,000 clones, roughly 85% found once. Germline values: CDR1 SNHLY, CDR2 FYNNEI. The CDR3 covers 11 residues. V shed 2 bases and J shed 6 bases, with 3 bases lying between them. The chain employs TRBV2 and TRBJ2-3; D call uncertain. The sequence derives from a human donor with HPV-associated anogenital cancer. The source was tumor tissue, collected from a patient who underwent chemoradiotherapy. CDR3 in DNA: TGTGCCAGCAGTGAACCCGATACGCAGTATTTT. It is translated as CASSEPDTQYF.